This T cell receptor gamma chain is from a study of gamma-delta T cells after stem cell transplantation. This clone was picked up a small number of times. The same CDR3 can be traced to other DNA sequences in this sample. With CATT, TCRdb re-called clones from the RT-PCR reads. Seen here are about 1,100 gamma-chain clones, more than 25% observed once, and the top ten hold more than 40%. What was sequenced was gamma-delta T cells. The TCR was taken from a human donor. It is not recorded whose cells these are; they may come from a transplant donor.

In DNA, the CDR3 is TGTGCCACCTGGGATGGGCCGAGTAGTGATTGGATCAAGACGTTT. Protein: CATWDGPSSDWIKTF. This chain joins TRGV4 and TRGJP2. Assignment of the J gene here rests on matching the DNA to germline, because TCRdb gives none. Germline trimming cut 0 bases from V and 2 bases from J; bases unmatched to any gene: 3. The CDR3 spans 15 residues. CDR1 and CDR2 (germline): EGSTGY, YDSYTSSV.